This T cell receptor (beta chain) was recovered during a study of blood T cell repertoires in COVID-19 (dated by TCRdb to the early 2020s). With regard to the full study: The collaborator samples originated in the United States, Italy and Spain and spanned the acute and convalescent phases of COVID-19. The material from the prospective study consisted of cDNA or gDNA derived from T cells, B-cell-depleted T cells, or PBMCs. Subjects who had been exposed to COVID-19, were actively infected with it, or had recovered from it provided the deeply sampled blood TCRbeta repertoires that made up the dataset. The repertoires were released in a freely available public database meant as a resource for research on the immune response to SARS-CoV-2. The samples were drawn from the first 160 participants of the ongoing ImmuneRACE study and from 1,254 subjects provided by 6 global collaborators. The sample metadata nearly always contained a de-identified subject ID, COVID-19 status, age in years and sex. Where available, HLA class I and class II types were obtained from metadata supplied by the sample provider rather than from assay-based typing. On the study overall, not on this receptor specifically: How much clinical and demographic metadata was included differed by source and by participant, and the metadata was provided uncurated.

The immunoSEQ Assay, a bias-controlled multiplex PCR, was used to amplify TCRbeta CDR3 regions from genomic DNA. The paper's data handling went like this. The number of nucleated cells in each sample was estimated by amplification of reference gene primers within the assay. Sequence reads were collapsed and filtered to measure the absolute abundance of every unique TCRbeta CDR3 rearrangement. For each sample, productive Simpson clonality was calculated as the square root of Simpson's diversity index over productive rearrangements. TCRdb took this table from immuneACCESS and kept in-frame rearrangements with V and J called. Such tables lack part of the clones; where checked against another copy, unresolved V genes explain under half of the gap, and the rest is unexplained. V and J calls plus clone size are reproduced from that table; the DNA served to infer D and trimming. This sample lists a few hundred thousand clones; about 91% were detected once. Approximately 8.8% of the sample goes to the ten largest clones.

In regard to this clone: Its target antigen remains unknown. No much larger clone exists at a distance of one base, and base qualities are not known.

Participants in the prospective study were enrolled through a virtual design, were aged roughly 18 to 100 years, and lived in fewer than 30 United States geographic areas. In the prospective study, participants were assigned to cohorts based on the clinical history participants reported in a screening survey and a study questionnaire. For ImmuneRACE Cohort 3, a participant was defined as recovered based on two consecutive negative NP/OP PCR tests, clearance by a healthcare professional, or resolution of symptoms. Mobile phlebotomists in the prospective study collected whole blood, serum and a nasopharyngeal or oropharyngeal swab from every participant. Over a 2-month period, participants in the prospective study had the option of providing additional blood draws and questionnaires. Before DNA extraction, prospective study blood samples were shipped either frozen or at room temperature. Reading the germline V gene (reference sequence) gives CDR1 GTSNPN and CDR2 SVGIG. The germline ends are 9 bases apart after V is trimmed by 0 bases and J by 1 base. Including the terminal cysteine and phenylalanine, the CDR3 comprises 14 residues. CDR3 DNA is the only sequence kept; it has 42 bases, read in frame from the first base.

Sequenced material: PBMCs or T cells enriched from blood (not recorded which). This sequence was found in a woman aged 35 to 49 who had recovered from COVID-19. This chain is built from TRBV30 and TRBJ1-1; the D gene assignment is ambiguous. In nucleotide form, the sequence is TGTGCCTGGAGTGTGCCGGGAAGGAACACTGAAGCTTTCTTT. This encodes CAWSVPGRNTEAFF.